These T cell receptor beta chains were read from a single sample in a study of beta chain features in type 1 diabetes. The table came from immunoSEQ multiplex PCR; TCRdb's copy has only in-frame clones and leaves some out. The sample consists of some 270,000 clones, roughly a tenth of them appearing once. The sequencing sample was made of naive CD4+ T cells from blood. Every receptor here comes from a young man with type 1 diabetes. CDR3s include the opening cysteine and the closing phenylalanine or tryptophan. The order of the fields is J gene, V gene, clone size, D gene, CDR3 DNA, CDR3 protein. D genes are given only for firm matches. Size values are once, few and many counts, or a class for expanded clones, and some rows have none.

TRBJ1-3	TRBV2	.	TRBD1	TGTGCCAGCAGTGTAGACAGGGCCTCTGGAAACACCATATATTTT	CASSVDRASGNTIYF
TRBJ2-5	TRBV28	.	.	TGTGCCAGCAGTTTAGCGGGGGCCTATGAGACCCAGTACTTC	CASSLAGAYETQYF
TRBJ1-1	TRBV2	.	.	TGTGCCAGCAGTGAGGTCGGACAGACTGAAGCTTTCTTT	CASSEVGQTEAFF
TRBJ2-7	TRBV6-5	few	TRBD2	TGTGCCAGCAGCCATCGCGGGGGGCTGTACGAGCAGTACTTC	CASSHRGGLYEQYF
TRBJ1-1	TRBV2	few	.	TGTGCCAGCAGTCCCCGGACACCGAACACTGAAGCTTTCTTT	CASSPRTPNTEAFF
TRBJ2-4	TRBV5-4	.	TRBD1	TGTGCCAGCAGTTTACCCCCGGGACAGCAAAACATTCAGTACTTC	CASSLPPGQQNIQYF
TRBJ2-2	TRBV29-1	.	.	TGCAGCGTTGCCGGGGGAGTAAACACCGGGGAGCTGTTTTTT	CSVAGGVNTGELFF
TRBJ2-1	TRBV6-5	.	TRBD2	TGTGCCAGCAGTCCCGTGGGGGGGGCCTACAATGAGCAGTTCTTC	CASSPVGGAYNEQFF
TRBJ1-2	TRBV10-3	.	.	TGTGCCATCAGTGGTGGGACAAATAACTATGGCTACACCTTC	CAISGGTNNYGYTF
TRBJ2-2	TRBV6-5	.	.	TGTGCCACATTACAGGGAACGAACACCGGGGAGCTGTTTTTT	CATLQGTNTGELFF
TRBJ1-5	TRBV7-8	.	.	TGTGCCAGCAGCCCGACCCGGGGGGGACATCAGCCCCAGCATTTT	CASSPTRGGHQPQHF
TRBJ2-3	TRBV7-2	.	.	TGTGCCAGCAGCTTATGGGAAGGGAGCGCAGATACGCAGTATTTT	CASSLWEGSADTQYF
TRBJ2-3	TRBV7-2	few	.	TGTGCCAGCAGCACCGGGGGAGTACAGTCGCAGTATTTT	CASSTGGVQSQYF
TRBJ2-3	TRBV14	few	.	TGTGCCAGCAGGCACAGGTTGGTTACGCAGTATTTT	CASRHRLVTQYF
TRBJ2-2	TRBV7-6	few	TRBD1	TGTGCCAGCAGCTCCTCTGCGACAGGGGAGGACACCGGGGAGCTGTTTTTT	CASSSSATGEDTGELFF
TRBJ1-2	TRBV9	.	TRBD1	TGTGCCAGCAGCGTAGATGTGGACAGGCCCCACTATGGCTACACCTTC	CASSVDVDRPHYGYTF
TRBJ2-7	TRBV19	few	.	TGTGCCAGTAGTAGGGCCGGGACAACCCTAACCTACGAGCAGTACTTC	CASSRAGTTLTYEQYF
TRBJ2-2	TRBV30	.	.	TGTGCCTGGAGTCCCAGTGATTACGCGAACACCGGGGAGCTGTTTTTT	CAWSPSDYANTGELFF
TRBJ1-2	TRBV5-6	.	TRBD1	TGTGCCAGCAGGACCCAGGGGGCGCCCAGTGGCTACACCTTC	CASRTQGAPSGYTF
TRBJ1-2	TRBV28	few	.	TGTGCCAGCAGCACCGGGACATATGGCTACACCTTC	CASSTGTYGYTF
TRBJ2-7	TRBV9	few	.	TGTGCCAGCAGCCCCCAAACCAGGGATTACGAGCAGTACTTC	CASSPQTRDYEQYF
TRBJ1-2	TRBV15	few	TRBD1	TGTGCCACCAGCAGAGCGGACAGGTTCTATGGCTACACCTTC	CATSRADRFYGYTF
TRBJ2-5	TRBV2	few	TRBD2	TGTGCCAGCAGTGAAACAGCGGGGGTACAAGAGACCCAGTACTTC	CASSETAGVQETQYF
TRBJ2-5	TRBV5-1	.	.	TGCGCCAGCAGCTTGGCCAAGGGGGGGACGTATCAAGAGACCCAGTACTTC	CASSLAKGGTYQETQYF
TRBJ2-1	TRBV28	few	TRBD1	TGTGCCAGCAGACCAGGGGGAAACTCCTACAATGAGCAGTTCTTC	CASRPGGNSYNEQFF
TRBJ2-3	TRBV28	few	TRBD2	TGTGCCAGCAGTGGGGAGGGATCTAGCACAGATACGCAGTATTTT	CASSGEGSSTDTQYF
TRBJ2-3	TRBV5-1	few	TRBD2	TGCGCCAGCAGCTTGGATCCTAGCGGGGGTGATACGCAGTATTTT	CASSLDPSGGDTQYF
TRBJ1-1	TRBV28	.	.	TGTGCCAGCAGTCTACTTACAGCGGGGAACACTGAAGCTTTCTTT	CASSLLTAGNTEAFF
TRBJ1-3	TRBV4-2	.	TRBD1	TGTGCCAGCAGCTCAGGACCGACGACAGGGAGAAACACCATATATTTT	CASSSGPTTGRNTIYF
TRBJ1-2	TRBV25-1	few	.	TGTGCCAGCAGTGAAATGAACAGGCCTACCTATGGCTACACCTTC	CASSEMNRPTYGYTF
TRBJ2-1	TRBV11-1	.	.	TGTGCCAGCAGCCAAAGGGGGGGCGTCTTCAATGAGCAGTTCTTC	CASSQRGGVFNEQFF
TRBJ2-5	TRBV5-4	.	.	TGTGCCAGCAGCGCCTGGGGGGGCGAGACCCAGTACTTC	CASSAWGGETQYF
TRBJ1-2	TRBV29-1	.	.	TGCAGCGTAGTAGTCTATTCCTATGGCTACACCTTC	CSVVVYSYGYTF
TRBJ2-5	TRBV29-1	.	.	TGCAGCGTTGTGTGGCAGGGAAAGGAGACCCAGTACTTC	CSVVWQGKETQYF
TRBJ1-1	TRBV7-9	.	.	TGTGCCAGCAGCTTGCAGGGAAGCATGAACACTGAAGCTTTCTTT	CASSLQGSMNTEAFF
TRBJ1-2	TRBV4-3	few	.	TGCGCCAGCAGCCAAGATTTCAGTGGCTACACCTTC	CASSQDFSGYTF
TRBJ1-6	TRBV2	.	.	TGTGCCAGCAGCATAATAAAGGGGGATTCACCCCTCCACTTT	CASSIIKGDSPLHF
TRBJ2-5	TRBV7-2	few	.	TGTGCCAGCAGCCCCGCCATGGCAGGGAAAGAGACCCAGTACTTC	CASSPAMAGKETQYF
TRBJ1-3	TRBV7-9	.	.	TGTGCCAGCAGCACAACCGAAGGAAACACCATATATTTT	CASSTTEGNTIYF
TRBJ2-1	TRBV28	.	.	TGTGCCAGCGGTCCCCTGGGACTCTATGGCTTCTTC	CASGPLGLYGFF
TRBJ1-5	TRBV6-5	.	.	TGTGCCAGCAGTTCCAGGGGCAATCAGCCCCAGCATTTT	CASSSRGNQPQHF
TRBJ1-5	TRBV19	.	.	TGTGCCAGTAGTGCGGGACGATCGCAGCCCCAGCATTTT	CASSAGRSQPQHF
TRBJ1-2	TRBV27	few	.	TGTGCCAGCAGTTTACAGGGGAACTATGGCTACACCTTC	CASSLQGNYGYTF
TRBJ2-3	TRBV19	.	.	TGTGCCACTACCTACGTCCATACGCAGTATTTT	CATTYVHTQYF
TRBJ2-1	TRBV4-2	few	TRBD2	TGTGCCAGCAGCCAAGTACTACCCGGGGGGGCGGGAGGTGAGCAGTTCTTC	CASSQVLPGGAGGEQFF
TRBJ1-4	TRBV7-2	.	TRBD1	TGTGCCAGCAGCCGGGACAGGGAGAGTGAAAAACTGTTTTTT	CASSRDRESEKLFF
TRBJ2-7	TRBV2	few	.	TGTGCCAGCACTCGGTCCCAGGGGTTCTACGAGCAGTACTTC	CASTRSQGFYEQYF
TRBJ2-1	TRBV7-9	.	.	TGTGCCAGCACCAAAACCAACCCGAACAGTGAGCAGTTCTTC	CASTKTNPNSEQFF
TRBJ1-3	TRBV18	few	TRBD1	TGTGCCAGCTCACCGGACAGGCACTCTGGAAACACCATATATTTT	CASSPDRHSGNTIYF
TRBJ2-6	TRBV7-8	few	.	TGTGCCAGCAGCTTACGAGGATCAGGGGAAACTGGGGCCAACGTCCTGACTTTC	CASSLRGSGETGANVLTF
TRBJ2-5	TRBV7-9	few	.	TGTGCCAGCAGCTTAGCCCAGGGGCGAGGGAAAGAGACCCAGTACTTC	CASSLAQGRGKETQYF
TRBJ2-3	TRBV5-4	.	TRBD2	TGTGCCAGCAGCTTGAGGCGGGGAGGGGCAGATACGCAGTATTTT	CASSLRRGGADTQYF
TRBJ2-4	TRBV4-3	few	TRBD1	TGCGCCAGCAGCCACGGGACAGGGCGGAACATTCAGTACTTC	CASSHGTGRNIQYF
TRBJ2-3	TRBV7-9	few	.	TGTGCCAGCAGCTTAGATCCGTCAGATACGCAGTATTTT	CASSLDPSDTQYF
TRBJ1-4	TRBV7-8	few	.	TGTGCCAGCAGCTTAGACTTAGCAACTAATGAAAAACTGTTTTTT	CASSLDLATNEKLFF